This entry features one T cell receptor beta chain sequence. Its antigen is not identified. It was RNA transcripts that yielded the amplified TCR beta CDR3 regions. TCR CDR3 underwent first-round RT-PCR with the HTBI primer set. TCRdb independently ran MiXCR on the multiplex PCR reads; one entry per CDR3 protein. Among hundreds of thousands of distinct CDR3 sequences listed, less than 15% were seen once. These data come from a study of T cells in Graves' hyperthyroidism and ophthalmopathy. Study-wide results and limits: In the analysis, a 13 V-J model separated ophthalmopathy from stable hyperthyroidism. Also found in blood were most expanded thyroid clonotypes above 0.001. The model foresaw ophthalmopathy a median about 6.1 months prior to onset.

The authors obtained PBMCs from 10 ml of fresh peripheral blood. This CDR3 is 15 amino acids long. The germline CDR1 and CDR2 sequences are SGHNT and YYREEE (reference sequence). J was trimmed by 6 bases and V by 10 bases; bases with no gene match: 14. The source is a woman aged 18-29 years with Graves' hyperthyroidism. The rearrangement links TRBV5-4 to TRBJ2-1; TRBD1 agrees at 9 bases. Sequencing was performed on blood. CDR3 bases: TGTGCCGGCCGCTCCCGGGACAGGGATACCAATGAGCAGTTCTTC. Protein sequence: CAGRSRDRDTNEQFF.